This T cell receptor beta chain was sequenced for a study of lymphopenia after photon versus proton radiotherapy (dated by TCRdb to between 2018 and 2021). General notes on the study: The study compared the immunological effects of photon versus proton radiation therapy in patients with gastrointestinal tumors who developed high-grade lymphopenia. The cohort included over 15 patients with gastrointestinal tumors who developed lymphopenia after receiving either photon or proton therapy. The study aimed to characterize how the two radiation modalities differ in their impact on the immune system.

Receptor amplification or capture employed the immunoSEQ multiplex PCR assay. Deep sequencing of rearranged TCR beta loci, alongside multiparametric flow cytometry, was used to profile T cell repertoires. TCRdb re-hosts the immuneACCESS table, in-frame sequences only. Its copies lack some clones; in the studies checked, an unresolved V gene accounts for under half of them, and the cause for the rest is not known. The sample table shows about 22,000 clones, and around 88% are seen once. The ten largest make up around 10% of the sample. Trimming accounts for 4 bases at V and 4 bases at J, while the number of junction bases matched to no gene is 9. Reading from cysteine to phenylalanine, the CDR3 counts 16 amino acids. Of the read, only the CDR3 DNA is kept; its 48 bases are in frame from base 1. As encoded in the germline V gene, CDR1 is SGHRS while CDR2 is YFSETQ. Details on this clone: Its recognized antigen is unknown. Base qualities are not recorded, but no much larger clone differs from it by a single base.

What the research found in general, with its limitations: Proton-treated patients stayed relatively stable during treatment, while photon-treated patients lost naive T cells and TCR diversity and gained effector/memory populations. The authors looked at the survival association only in patients who died, and they framed better survival with proton therapy as a possibility rather than a demonstrated result. After the lymphocyte count nadir, photon-treated repertoires showed oligoclonal expansion, especially of CD8+ Temra cells, which drove the drop in diversity. Across the cohort, among patients who died, a greater drop in TCR diversity after the nadir was inversely correlated with overall survival time.

The chain is encoded by TRBV5-1 joined to TRBJ2-3; the junction holds 10 bases that match TRBD1. The sequencing used peripheral blood, collected from a patient treated with proton-based radiotherapy. The receptor comes from a man aged 80 or over with esophageal cancer. The CDR3: CASSPSGQGSADTQYF. At the DNA level, the sequence is TGCGCCAGCAGCCCCTCGGGACAGGGGAGTGCAGATACGCAGTATTTT.